The clone carrying this T cell receptor beta chain was seen at least ten times. Its antigen is not identified. The sample comes from a study of neurological immune-mediated disorders. Study observations and caveats: Neither clinical nor MRI features showed any association with the multiple sclerosis repertoire cluster, and the authors stated that larger cohorts are needed. When repertoires were grouped phylogenetically, those of 18 of 34 multiple sclerosis patients fell into one related-CDR3 cluster, a possible signature.

This CDR3 has 14 residues. V gave up 2 bases and J gave up 11 bases; unmatched junction bases: 4. Germline V lookup: CDR1 SGHNT, CDR2 YYREEE (reference sequence). The cDNA was generated through 5'RACE incorporating 10-nucleotide random UMIs. Every sequencing run gave over 180 million TCR-beta sequences, taken from 15-18 subjects. TCRdb fed the 5' RACE reads into MiXCR, producing one record per CDR3 protein. The data contain about 66,000 distinct CDR3 sequences, roughly 5.6% of them singletons. The TCR sequence derives from a woman aged 25 to 45 with multiple sclerosis. Material: PBMCs. The chain couples TRBV5-4 to TRBJ1-6; 10 bases agree with TRBD1. The CDR3 coding sequence is TGTGCCAGCAGCTTCCGGGACAGGGGAACACCCCTCCACTTT. Encoded protein: CASSFRDRGTPLHF.